This TCR beta chain was sequenced in a study of CD8 T cells in Susac syndrome. Germline V gives CDR1 DFQATT, CDR2 SNEGSKA (reference sequence). Trimming removed 2 bases from V and 5 bases from J, with 15 bases in between. There are 14 residues in the CDR3. Reverse transcription of about 0.5 to 1 ug RNA was carried out with random hexamers. TCRdb fed the immunoSEQ multiplex PCR reads into MiXCR, producing one record per CDR3 protein. The data show roughly 200,000 distinct CDR3 sequences, with about 95% seen just once and 0.085% to 0.11% held by the top ten. This clonotype was obtained from a human donor in good health. V and J are TRBV20-1 and TRBJ1-1; D gene unclear. Sequencing input: CD4+ T cells from PBMCs. The CDR3: CSARWGSGGTEAFF. The CDR3 DNA reads TGCAGTGCTAGATGGGGATCGGGAGGGACTGAAGCTTTCTTT.